The rows below give T cell receptor beta chains drawn from one sample of a study of T cell responses to AZD1222 COVID-19 vaccine. Only in-frame clones appear in the TCRdb table, and some are missing; sequencing was by immunoSEQ multiplex PCR. Counted here are 160,000 or so clones, approximately 94% occurring once; the ten biggest clones make up less than 3%. This sample comprised peripheral blood, obtained on day 0 of AZD1222 vaccination. Every receptor here comes from an adult in good health. Both conserved end residues are part of each CDR3. The D gene is left open where the match is weak. Clone size appears in some rows only: once, few, many, or a class for an expanded clone.

TRBV7-6,TRBJ1-2,once,15,-,TGTGCCAGCAGTAGGGGTGCGGGGCGCGGCTATGGCTACACCTTC,CASSRGAGRGYGYTF
TRBV5-6,TRBJ1-1,-,13,-,TGTGCCAGCAGCTTGGGCAGGGGCACTGAAGCTTTCTTT,CASSLGRGTEAFF
TRBV15,TRBJ2-7,-,17,-,TGTGCCACCACCCCACCCAATGGGACCGCTTGGGGCTACGAGCAGTACTTC,CATTPPNGTAWGYEQYF
TRBV30,TRBJ1-2,-,11,-,TGTGCCTGGAGTGCTCCCTATGGCTACACCTTC,CAWSAPYGYTF
TRBV7-6,TRBJ2-2,-,17,TRBD2,TGTGCCAGCAGCTCCTTCCCTAGCGGCGCGAACACCGGGGAGCTGTTTTTT,CASSSFPSGANTGELFF
TRBV10-3,TRBJ2-3,-,15,-,TGTGCCATCAGTGAGTCTTCATCCTCCACAGATACGCAGTATTTT,CAISESSSSTDTQYF
TRBV19,TRBJ1-1,-,13,-,TGTGCCAGTAGTACCGGGGGGAACACTGAAGCTTTCTTT,CASSTGGNTEAFF
TRBV11-1,TRBJ2-5,-,16,TRBD2,TGTGCCAGCAGCTTAGATAGGTCTAGCGGAGGAGAGACCCAGTACTTC,CASSLDRSSGGETQYF
TRBV2,TRBJ1-6,-,17,-,TGTGCCAGCAGGAGGACGGACTGGAGCTCCTATAATTCACCCCTCCACTTT,CASRRTDWSSYNSPLHF
TRBV7-2,TRBJ1-5,-,14,-,TGTGCCAGCAGCCCCCATGGGGGAGGTCAGCCCCAGCATTTT,CASSPHGGGQPQHF
TRBV4-1,TRBJ1-5,-,15,-,TGCGCCAGCAGCCTTGCCCGGGGAAGCAATCAGCCCCAGCATTTT,CASSLARGSNQPQHF
TRBV25-1,TRBJ1-1,-,14,-,TGTGCCAGCAGTCGGAGCCCCAGCGGCACTGAAGCTTTCTTT,CASSRSPSGTEAFF
TRBV7-6,TRBJ1-5,-,15,-,TGTGCCAGCAGCTTAATCGCAGATAGCAATCAGCCCCAGCATTTT,CASSLIADSNQPQHF
TRBV29-1,TRBJ2-3,-,12,TRBD2,TGCAGCGTCCTAGACGGGGGGGATACGCAGTATTTT,CSVLDGGDTQYF
TRBV5-1,TRBJ1-5,-,13,-,TGCGCCAGCAGCTTGGATAGGAATCAGCCCCAGCATTTT,CASSLDRNQPQHF
TRBV6-1,TRBJ2-1,-,16,TRBD1,TGTGCCAGCAGTGAAGCGTGGGACAGGGCCTACAATGAGCAGTTCTTC,CASSEAWDRAYNEQFF
TRBV27,TRBJ1-4,-,16,-,TGTGCCAGCAGTTTATTAAGTGGGCAGGGAGGGGAAAAACTGTTTTTT,CASSLLSGQGGEKLFF
TRBV19,TRBJ1-1,-,17,TRBD1,TGTGCCAGTCAACCCCGACAGGGGCGGATCATGAACACTGAAGCTTTCTTT,CASQPRQGRIMNTEAFF
TRBV4-1,TRBJ2-1,-,17,TRBD2,TGCGCCAGCAGCCAAGACATTGCGGGAGGGACCTACAATGAGCAGTTCTTC,CASSQDIAGGTYNEQFF
TRBV5-1,TRBJ1-1,-,15,TRBD1,TGCGCCAGCAGCTTAGAAGGGGGCCTGACCACTGAAGCTTTCTTT,CASSLEGGLTTEAFF
TRBV12-5,TRBJ2-1,-,18,TRBD2,TGTGCTAGTGGTTTGACTGGGACTAGCGGGAGAATCTACAATGAGCAGTTCTTC,CASGLTGTSGRIYNEQFF
TRBV12-3/TRBV12-4,TRBJ1-2,-,13,-,TGTGCCAGCAGTTGGAAGGTCACCTATGGCTACACCTTC,CASSWKVTYGYTF
TRBV7-2,TRBJ1-1,once,16,-,TGTGCCAGCAGCTTAGCGATTATAAGGGGTTTTGATTCTGCTTTCTTT,CASSLAIIRGFDSAFF
TRBV19,TRBJ1-1,-,15,-,TGTGCCAGTAGTATAGCGGGTGGAGTGAACACTGAAGCTTTCTTT,CASSIAGGVNTEAFF
TRBV6-4,TRBJ2-1,-,15,TRBD2,TGTGCCAGCAGTACCGGGACTAGCGACTACAATGAGCAGTTCTTC,CASSTGTSDYNEQFF
TRBV19,TRBJ1-1,-,15,TRBD1,TGTGCCAGTAGTACACAGTTGGGACAGGGAGCTGAAGCTTTCTTT,CASSTQLGQGAEAFF
TRBV4-1,TRBJ2-7,-,16,TRBD2,TGCGCCAGCAGCCAAGCTTTCGCGGGAGATTCCTACGAGCAGTACTTC,CASSQAFAGDSYEQYF
TRBV27,TRBJ1-5,-,15,-,TGTGCCAGCAGCCTGAGACAGTCCAGGTCTTGGCCCCAGCATTTT,CASSLRQSRSWPQHF
TRBV6-5,TRBJ1-1,once,16,-,TGTGCCAGCAGTTCCGGTGGGGGGGGGCGTATCACTGAAGCTTTCTTT,CASSSGGGGRITEAFF
TRBV12-3/TRBV12-4,TRBJ1-2,-,13,-,TGTGCCAGCAGTTTAAGGCTTAACTATGGCTACACCTTC,CASSLRLNYGYTF
TRBV28,TRBJ1-5,-,15,-,TGTGCCAGCAGTTTATACGACTCCCCGGGGGTGACCCAGCATTTT,CASSLYDSPGVTQHF
TRBV19,TRBJ1-4,-,17,-,TGTGCCAGTAGTATAGAACGCAGCCGATCAACTAATGAAAAACTGTTTTTT,CASSIERSRSTNEKLFF
TRBV19,TRBJ1-2,few,17,TRBD1,TGTGCCAGTAGCCCCAAGGGACAGGGGGCGACGTACTATGGCTACACCTTC,CASSPKGQGATYYGYTF
TRBV5-1,TRBJ1-4,once,14,-,TGCGCCAGCAGCTCTTCTTCAACTAATGAAAAACTGTTTTTT,CASSSSSTNEKLFF
TRBV11-3,TRBJ1-5,-,16,-,TGTGCCAGCAGCTTAGATTTAGGATATAGCAATCAGCCCCAGCATTTT,CASSLDLGYSNQPQHF
TRBV11-2,TRBJ2-7,-,14,-,TGTGCCAGCAGCTCATACACGGGAATCTACGAGCAGTACTTC,CASSSYTGIYEQYF
TRBV5-1,TRBJ1-4,few,15,-,TGCGCCAGCAGCGAAGCCGGGACGGGGAATGAAAAACTGTTTTTT,CASSEAGTGNEKLFF
TRBV7-6,TRBJ1-3,-,16,-,TGTGCCAGCAGCAAATCGCAGGGCATAGCTGGAAACACCATATATTTT,CASSKSQGIAGNTIYF
TRBV3-1/TRBV3-2,TRBJ1-5,-,15,-,TGTGCCAGCAGCCAAGGACAGCGTCGCAATCAGCCCCAGCATTTT,CASSQGQRRNQPQHF
TRBV19,TRBJ2-5,-,14,TRBD2,TGTGCCAGTAGACGTCGGGGGGGCCAAGAGACCCAGTACTTC,CASRRRGGQETQYF
TRBV27,TRBJ1-1,-,14,-,TGTGCCAGCGGGGCACAAATTTCTATCGCTGAAGCTTTCTTT,CASGAQISIAEAFF
TRBV30,TRBJ1-5,-,14,-,TGTGCCTGGGCGAGGTGGGGGAAGAATCAGCCCCAGCATTTT,CAWARWGKNQPQHF
TRBV5-6,TRBJ2-5,-,13,-,TGTGCCAGCAGCTCATCCGGACTAACAACCCAGTACTTC,CASSSSGLTTQYF
TRBV19,TRBJ1-4,-,15,TRBD1,TGTGCCAGTAGCTCCGCCGGGACAGGGGGTGAAAAACTGTTTTTT,CASSSAGTGGEKLFF
TRBV5-4,TRBJ1-4,-,13,-,TGTGCCAGCAGCATGACGACGAAGGAAAAACTGTTTTTT,CASSMTTKEKLFF
TRBV27,TRBJ2-7,-,15,TRBD2,TGTGCCAGCAGTTCCGGGACTAGCGGGAGATCCGAGCAGTACTTC,CASSSGTSGRSEQYF
TRBV7-7,TRBJ2-1,-,15,TRBD2,TGTGCCAGCAGTAGCGGGAGGGCCGGATACAATGAGCAGTTCTTC,CASSSGRAGYNEQFF
TRBV3-1/TRBV3-2,TRBJ2-6,once,16,TRBD2,TGTGCCAGCACTTTTAGCGGGAGTCCTGGGGCCAACGTCCTGACTTTC,CASTFSGSPGANVLTF
TRBV15,TRBJ2-3,-,15,-,TGTGCCACCAGCAGAAGCCTAGAAGGAACAGATACGCAGTATTTT,CATSRSLEGTDTQYF
TRBV30,TRBJ2-7,-,11,-,TGTGCCTGGAGTAATACAGGGAGTCGGTACTTC,CAWSNTGSRYF
TRBV10-2,TRBJ2-3,-,15,TRBD1,TGCGCCAGCAGTGATGGGACAGTGACAACAGATACGCAGTATTTT,CASSDGTVTTDTQYF
TRBV15,TRBJ2-7,-,15,TRBD2,TGTGCCACCAGCAGAGTGATAGCGGGACCATCCGAGCAGTACTTC,CATSRVIAGPSEQYF
TRBV5-6,TRBJ2-1,-,16,TRBD2,TGTGCCAGCAGCTTGGTAGGTGGGAGGGCCAACAATGAGCAGTTCTTC,CASSLVGGRANNEQFF
TRBV10-3,TRBJ1-5,-,13,-,TGTGCCATCAGTGTCGACAGGTCAGCGCCCCAGCATTTT,CAISVDRSAPQHF
TRBV10-3,TRBJ2-3,once,15,TRBD1,TGTGCCATCGGGGACAGGCGGCCTGACACAGATACGCAGTATTTT,CAIGDRRPDTDTQYF
TRBV2,TRBJ1-1,-,13,TRBD1,TGTGCCAGTGGGGTACAGGGGGCCACTGAAGCTTTCTTT,CASGVQGATEAFF
TRBV5-4,TRBJ2-5,-,16,-,TGTGCCAGCAGCATCGAGCCGGGACTCCTTAAAGAGACCCAGTACTTC,CASSIEPGLLKETQYF
TRBV6-5,TRBJ2-6,-,16,-,TGTGCCAGCAGTTGGACGGAGCCATCGGGGGCCAACGTCCTGACTTTC,CASSWTEPSGANVLTF